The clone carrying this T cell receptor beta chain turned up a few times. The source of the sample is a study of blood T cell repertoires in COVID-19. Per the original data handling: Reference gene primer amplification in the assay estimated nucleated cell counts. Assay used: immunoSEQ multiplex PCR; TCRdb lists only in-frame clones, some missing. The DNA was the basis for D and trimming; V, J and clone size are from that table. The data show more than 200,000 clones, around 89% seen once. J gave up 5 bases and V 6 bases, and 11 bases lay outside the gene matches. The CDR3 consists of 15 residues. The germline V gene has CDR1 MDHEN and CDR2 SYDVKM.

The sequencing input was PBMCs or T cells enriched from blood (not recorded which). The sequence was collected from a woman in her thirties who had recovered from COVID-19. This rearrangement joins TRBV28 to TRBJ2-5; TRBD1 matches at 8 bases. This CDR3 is CASSPTRTGSETQYF. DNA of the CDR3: TGTGCCAGCAGCCCGACCCGGACAGGGAGTGAGACCCAGTACTTC. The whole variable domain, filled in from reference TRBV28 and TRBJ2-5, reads DVKVTQSSRYLVKRTGEKVFLECVQDMDHENMFWYRQDPGLGLRLIYFSYDVKMKEKGDIPEGYSVSREKKERFSLILESASTNQTSMYLCASSPTRTGSETQYFGPGTRLLVL.